The entry below describes one T cell receptor (beta chain). Its antigen is undetermined. TCRdb keeps only in-frame clones here, not all; method: immunoSEQ multiplex PCR. The data contain 1,400,000 or so clones, roughly 98.5% of them singletons. This sample is part of a study of shared clonotypes between healthy human individuals. Turning to the study itself: A few men and a couple of women, aged 18 to 49, were donors. CD8 memory received one plate per donor, CD8 naive two, CD4 memory three and CD4 naive three. Points from the study as a whole: Blood alone was sampled, and tissue repertoires likely differ. In the sorted subsets, rarefaction showed sequencing was incomplete despite large depth.

Germline V gene sequence: CDR1 SQVTM, CDR2 ANQGSEA. The V gene lost 5 bases and the J gene lost 3 bases, with 11 bases spanning the gap. CDR3 length: 12 amino acids. This receptor was identified in a young man in good health. The sample was naive CD4+ T cells sorted from blood. Subset: CD45RA+ positively selected. The chain couples TRBV29-1 to TRBJ2-7; possibly TRBD1 for D (6 bases). In DNA, the CDR3 is TGCAGCGTTCTTCAGGGGTACTACGAGCAGTACTTC. Amino acid sequence: CSVLQGYYEQYF.